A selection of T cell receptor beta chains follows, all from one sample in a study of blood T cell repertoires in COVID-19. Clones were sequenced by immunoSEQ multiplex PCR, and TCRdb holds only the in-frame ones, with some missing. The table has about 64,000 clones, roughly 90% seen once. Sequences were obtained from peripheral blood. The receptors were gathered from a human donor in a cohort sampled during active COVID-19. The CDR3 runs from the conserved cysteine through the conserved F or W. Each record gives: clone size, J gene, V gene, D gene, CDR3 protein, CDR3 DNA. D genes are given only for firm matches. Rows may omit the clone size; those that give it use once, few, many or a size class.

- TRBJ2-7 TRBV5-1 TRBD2 CASSLATRTSAYEQYF TGCGCCAGCAGCTTGGCCACTAGGACTAGCGCCTACGAGCAGTACTTC
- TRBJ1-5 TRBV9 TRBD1 CASSVGSTGDQPQHF TGTGCCAGCAGCGTAGGCAGTACAGGGGATCAGCCCCAGCATTTT
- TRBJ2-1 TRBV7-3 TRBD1 CASSPTGAEQFF TGTGCCAGCAGCCCGACAGGGGCTGAGCAGTTCTTC
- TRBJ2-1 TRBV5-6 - CASSLGSVAAVHNEQFF TGTGCCAGCAGCTTGGGTTCTGTAGCGGCCGTCCACAATGAGCAGTTCTTC
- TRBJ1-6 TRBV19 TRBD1 CASSTTGGSPLHF TGTGCCAGTAGCACGACAGGGGGATCACCCCTCCACTTT
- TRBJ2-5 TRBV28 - CASSQETQYF TGTGCCAGCTCTCAAGAGACCCAGTACTTC
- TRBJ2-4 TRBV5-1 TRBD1 CASSRQGENIQYF TGCGCCAGCAGCCGACAGGGGGAAAACATTCAGTACTTC
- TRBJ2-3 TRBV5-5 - CASSLEGAGSDTQYF TGTGCCAGCAGCTTGGAGGGAGCGGGTTCAGATACGCAGTATTTT
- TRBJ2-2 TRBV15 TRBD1 CATSMIGTGKGTGELFF TGTGCCACCAGCATGATAGGGACAGGGAAGGGCACCGGGGAGCTGTTTTTT
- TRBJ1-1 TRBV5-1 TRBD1 CASSSDRGWTEAFF TGCGCCAGCAGCTCTGACAGGGGATGGACTGAAGCTTTCTTT
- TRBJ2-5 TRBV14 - CASSQGGVQETQYF TGTGCCAGCAGCCAAGGAGGTGTTCAAGAGACCCAGTACTTC
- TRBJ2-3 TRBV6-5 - CASSYQGFITDTQYF TGTGCCAGCAGTTACCAGGGGTTCATAACAGATACGCAGTATTTT
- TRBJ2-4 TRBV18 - CASSPAGMAKNIQYF TGTGCCAGCTCACCAGCAGGGATGGCCAAAAACATTCAGTACTTC
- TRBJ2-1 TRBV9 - CASGEGDGSHEQFF TGTGCCAGCGGGGAGGGGGACGGGAGCCATGAGCAGTTCTTC
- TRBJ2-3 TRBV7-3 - CASRLTRDTTDTQYF TGTGCCAGCAGACTTACCCGGGACACCACAGATACGCAGTATTTT
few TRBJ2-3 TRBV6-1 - CASSEQGSDTQYF TGTGCCAGCAGTGAACAGGGTTCAGATACGCAGTATTTT
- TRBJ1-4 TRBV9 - CASSRGGGRTNEKLFF TGTGCCAGCAGCCGCGGTGGGGGCAGGACAAATGAAAAACTGTTTTTT
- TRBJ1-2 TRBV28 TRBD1 CASSLLGQLSGQSIYGYTF TGTGCCAGCAGTTTATTAGGCCAATTATCGGGACAGTCGATTTATGGCTACACCTTC
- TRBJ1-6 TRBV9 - CASSAYTAENSPLHF TGTGCCAGCAGCGCATATACGGCGGAAAATTCACCCCTCCACTTT
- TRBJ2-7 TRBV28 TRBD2 CASSPGGGREQYF TGTGCCAGCAGCCCTGGCGGGGGTCGAGAGCAGTACTTC
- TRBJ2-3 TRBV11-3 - CASSPGGDTQYF TGTGCCAGCAGCCCCGGGGGAGATACGCAGTATTTT
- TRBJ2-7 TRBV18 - CASSPLNRESYEQYF TGTGCCAGCTCACCCCTGAACAGGGAATCCTACGAGCAGTACTTC
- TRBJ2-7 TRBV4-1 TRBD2 CASSQYSLAGSAVEQYF TGCGCCAGCAGCCAATACTCACTAGCGGGATCGGCAGTCGAGCAGTACTTC
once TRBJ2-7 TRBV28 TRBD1 CASNNLVDRGYEQYF TGTGCCAGCAATAACCTGGTTGACAGGGGGTACGAGCAGTACTTC
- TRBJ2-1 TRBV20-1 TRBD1 CSASHRDSQSPYNEQFF TGCAGTGCTAGTCACCGGGACAGCCAATCACCATACAATGAGCAGTTCTTC
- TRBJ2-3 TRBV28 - CASSNNLFSSEADTQYF TGTGCCAGCAGTAATAATTTATTCTCCTCGGAGGCAGATACGCAGTATTTT
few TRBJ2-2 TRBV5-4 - CASSPQLAENTGELFF TGTGCCAGCAGCCCCCAGCTGGCGGAGAACACCGGGGAGCTGTTTTTT
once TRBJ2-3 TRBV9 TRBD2 CASSVVSGRITQYF TGTGCCAGCAGCGTAGTGAGCGGGAGAATTACGCAGTATTTT
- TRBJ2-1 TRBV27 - CASSARSPSLEQFF TGTGCCAGCAGTGCCCGGTCCCCCTCCCTTGAGCAGTTCTTC
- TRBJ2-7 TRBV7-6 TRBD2 CASSPASGRSDEQYF TGTGCCAGCAGCCCGGCTAGCGGGAGGAGCGACGAGCAGTACTTC
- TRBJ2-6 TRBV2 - CASRRTDFRGVLTF TGTGCCAGCAGACGGACCGACTTCAGGGGCGTCCTGACTTTC
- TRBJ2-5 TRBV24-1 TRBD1 CATSDWGRGLVETQYF TGTGCCACCAGTGATTGGGGCAGGGGGCTCGTAGAGACCCAGTACTTC
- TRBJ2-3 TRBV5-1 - CASSLAIDTQYF TGCGCCAGCAGCTTGGCCATAGATACGCAGTATTTT
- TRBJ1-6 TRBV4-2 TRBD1 CASSQATGANSPLHF TGTGCCAGCAGCCAGGCTACAGGGGCCAATTCACCCCTCCACTTT
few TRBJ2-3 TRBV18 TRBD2 CASSRDPPGLAGEDTQYF TGTGCCAGCTCACGAGACCCACCGGGACTAGCGGGAGAAGATACGCAGTATTTT
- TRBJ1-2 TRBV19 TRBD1 CASSLRQGAIGYTF TGTGCCAGTAGTCTCCGCCAGGGGGCGATCGGCTACACCTTC
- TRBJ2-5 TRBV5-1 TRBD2 CASSLFSSGRVGETQYF TGCGCCAGCAGCTTGTTTTCTAGCGGGAGGGTAGGTGAGACCCAGTACTTC
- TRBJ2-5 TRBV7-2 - CASSLFTGQETQYF TGTGCCAGCAGCTTATTCACAGGCCAAGAGACCCAGTACTTC
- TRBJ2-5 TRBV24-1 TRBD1 CATSDSLDRKETQYF TGTGCCACCAGTGATTCCCTGGACAGGAAAGAGACCCAGTACTTC
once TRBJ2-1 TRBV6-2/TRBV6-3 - CASSRPGQPTNEQFF TGTGCCAGCAGTCGACCGGGACAACCGACCAATGAGCAGTTCTTC
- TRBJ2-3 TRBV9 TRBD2 CASSVGLAGPSGTQYF TGTGCCAGCAGCGTAGGACTAGCGGGACCCTCTGGTACGCAGTATTTT
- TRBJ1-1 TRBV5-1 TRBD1 CASRKTGDEAFF TGCGCCAGCAGGAAGACAGGGGATGAAGCTTTCTTT
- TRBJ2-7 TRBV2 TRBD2 CASSPGTSKAYEQYF TGTGCCAGCAGCCCAGGGACTAGTAAAGCCTACGAGCAGTACTTC
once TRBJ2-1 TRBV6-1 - CASSERQSGWINEQFF TGTGCCAGCAGTGAAAGGCAGTCAGGGTGGATCAATGAGCAGTTCTTC
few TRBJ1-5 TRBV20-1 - CSASWGVGQPQHF TGCAGTGCTAGTTGGGGGGTAGGACAGCCCCAGCATTTT
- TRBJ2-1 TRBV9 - CASSVEVVSYNEQFF TGTGCCAGCAGCGTCGAGGTTGTCTCCTACAATGAGCAGTTCTTC
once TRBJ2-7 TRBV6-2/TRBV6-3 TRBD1 CASSYSQGFSYEQYF TGTGCCAGCAGTTACTCACAGGGGTTCTCCTACGAGCAGTACTTC
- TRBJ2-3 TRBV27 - CASSFAGADTQYF TGTGCCAGCAGTTTCGCCGGAGCAGATACGCAGTATTTT
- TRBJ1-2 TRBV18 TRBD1 CASSRNRGDYGYTF TGTGCCAGCTCACGGAACAGGGGGGACTATGGCTACACCTTC
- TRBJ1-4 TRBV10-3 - CAIPGMTNEKLFF TGTGCCATCCCGGGGATGACTAATGAAAAACTGTTTTTT